Each of the 26 T cell receptor beta chains below was sequenced from the same sample in a study of naive CD8 T cells in extremely preterm neonates. Repertoires were generated with immunoSEQ multiplex PCR, while TCRdb's copy carries only in-frame clones and drops some. The sample shows 3,500 to 4,500 clones, approximately 97% of them seen only once. Sequenced: naive CD8+ T cells from blood. The receptors originated from a human donor in good health.

The CDR3 is CASSLGAFTDTQYF. CDR3 nucleotide sequence: TGTGCCAGCAGCTTAGGAGCATTTACAGATACGCAGTATTTT. This sequence joins TRBV11-2 and TRBJ2-3, with D unresolved. The CDR3 is 14 amino acids. The V gene's germline CDR1 is SGHAT and CDR2 FQNNGV. V lost 1 base and J 3 bases, leaving 8 bases between the germline ends.

The chain employs TRBV6-1 and TRBJ2-7; the D gene is possibly TRBD1 (6 bases). CDR1 and CDR2 (germline): MNHNS, SASEGT. This CDR3 comprises 14 residues. Trimming removed 4 bases from V and 3 bases from J, with 13 bases in between. The CDR3 DNA reads TGTGCCAGCAGTGCACAGGGAATAGACTACGAGCAGTACGTC. Translated, it gives CASSAQGIDYEQYV.

This clone was picked up a small number of times. The chain is built from TRBV5-1 and TRBJ2-1; 8 bases match TRBD2. The CDR3 extends over 14 amino acids. V shed 5 bases, J shed 6 bases, and the junction held 7 bases outside the gene matches. Germline CDR1 is SGHRS and CDR2 is YFSETQ. CDR3 protein: CASSERGPSNEQFF. CDR3 DNA sequence: TGCGCCAGCAGTGAGCGGGGGCCAAGCAATGAGCAGTTCTTC.

The V and J genes are TRBV5-6 and TRBJ1-1; 11 bases are a match to TRBD1. Germline loops: CDR1 SGHDT, CDR2 YYEEEE. The CDR3 sequence is 14 residues long. J gave up 5 bases and V 4 bases, and 4 bases lay outside the gene matches. In nucleotides, the CDR3 is TGTGCCAGCAGCCTCGGGACAGGGGGGACTGAAGCTTTCTTT. Protein product: CASSLGTGGTEAFF.

The genes are TRBV4-1 and TRBJ2-1; 8 nucleotides agree with TRBD2. There are 16 residues in the CDR3. The junction had 6 bases not matched to a gene; V was cut back by 3 bases and J by 2 bases. Germline-derived CDR1 and CDR2 are MGHRA and YSYEKL. CDR3 protein: CASSQDVAGTYNEQFF. In DNA, the CDR3 is TGCGCCAGCAGCCAGGACGTAGCGGGGACCTACAATGAGCAGTTCTTC.

The chain joins TRBV27 to TRBJ2-1; 11 bases map to TRBD1. The V segment lost 5 bases and the J segment 6 bases; nucleotides outside the gene matches: 6. The CDR3 consists of 15 residues. Germline V gene data show CDR1 as MNHEY and CDR2 as SMNVEV (reference sequence). CDR3 loop: CASSPGTGGSNEQFF. The CDR3 DNA reads TGTGCCAGCAGTCCCGGGACAGGGGGATCCAATGAGCAGTTCTTC.

This chain links TRBV28 with TRBJ2-5, with 9 nucleotides matching TRBD2. The CDR3 covers 15 residues. Germline V lookup: CDR1 MDHEN, CDR2 SYDVKM. The V and J ends lost 8 bases and 4 bases, in that order; junction bases with no gene match: 11. As DNA, the CDR3 is TGTGCCAGCCTACGACTAGCGGAGGGGGGAGAGACCCAGTACTTC. Its translation is CASLRLAEGGETQYF.

This chain links TRBV4-1 with TRBJ2-5; perhaps TRBD2 as D (5 bases). Germline CDR1 is MGHRA and CDR2 is YSYEKL. V lost 4 bases to trimming and J lost 5 bases, with 17 bases between them. CDR3 length: 15 residues. CDR3 in DNA: TGCGCCAGCAGCCCCGGGATTTCTTCGGCGGAGACCCAGTACTTC. Translated, it gives CASSPGISSAETQYF.

The chain recombines TRBV2 with TRBJ1-1; TRBD1 agrees at 10 bases. CDR1 is SNHLY and CDR2 is FYNNEI in the germline V gene. The V gene end was trimmed by 8 bases and the J gene end by 4 bases; junction bases not matched to a gene: 4. The CDR3 sequence is 13 residues long. The CDR3 here is CASPGTGVTEAFF. CDR3 sequence (DNA): TGTGCCAGCCCCGGGACAGGGGTCACTGAAGCTTTCTTT.

This sequence joins TRBV2 and TRBJ1-1; D is uncertain. This CDR3 region has 12 residues. Per germline, CDR1 SNHLY and CDR2 FYNNEI. V was cut by 5 bases and J by 6 bases, with 10 bases left in between. CDR3: CASSLTSSEAFF. In DNA form, the CDR3 reads TGTGCCAGCAGTCTGACATCATCTGAAGCTTTCTTT.

The V call is TRBV4-2, the J call TRBJ1-1, with 7 positions matching TRBD1. V shed 1 base, J shed 8 bases, and the junction held 4 bases outside the gene matches. Germline lookup yields CDR1 LGHNA and CDR2 YNFKEQ. The CDR3 has 13 residues. CDR3 region: CASSQGRGGEAFF. The CDR3 nucleotides read TGTGCCAGCAGCCAAGGCAGAGGGGGCGAAGCTTTCTTT.

The chain uses TRBV29-1 and TRBJ1-2, with D perhaps matching TRBD1 (6 bases). CDR3 length equals 11 residues. The V gene lost 3 bases and the J gene lost 6 bases, with 8 bases spanning the gap. Germline CDR1 SQVTM, CDR2 ANQGSEA. In DNA form, the CDR3 reads TGCAGCGTTGACAGGGGAAATGGCTACACCTTC. This sequence encodes CSVDRGNGYTF. Based on the CDR3 plus reference TRBV29-1 and TRBJ1-2, the full variable domain is SAVISQKPSRDICQRGTSLTIQCQVDSQVTMMFWYRQQPGQSLTLIATANQGSEATYESGFVIDKFPISRPNLTFSTLTVSNMSPEDSSIYLCSVDRGNGYTFGSGTRLTVV.

CDR3 in amino acids: CASRGARETQYF. The CDR3 region has the DNA TGTGCCAGCAGGGGGGCCCGGGAGACCCAGTACTTC. The chain employs TRBV7-9 and TRBJ2-5; possibly TRBD1 for D (6 bases). The length of the CDR3 is 12 residues. Trimming took 6 bases from V and 5 from J, leaving 10 bases between them. Germline V gene sequence: CDR1 SEHNR, CDR2 FQNEAQ (reference sequence).

The chain links TRBV28 to TRBJ2-2, with D possibly matching TRBD1 (5 bases). The germline V and J ends were trimmed by 8 bases and 1 base, with 14 bases remaining between them. CDR3 length: 15 amino acids. The germline CDR1 and CDR2 sequences are MDHEN and SYDVKM. The CDR3 loop reads CASRARGMNTGELFF. As DNA, the CDR3 is TGTGCCAGCCGAGCAAGGGGTATGAACACCGGGGAGCTGTTTTTT.

The chain couples TRBV10-2 to TRBJ1-1; 7 nucleotides line up with TRBD1. The CDR3 spans 16 residues. CDR1 is WSHSY, CDR2 SAAADI, per germline. After removal of 7 bases from V and 4 bases from J, the junction contained 15 bases not matched to a gene. This CDR3 reads CASTLDRVGGITEAFF. CDR3 coding DNA: TGCGCCAGCACCTTAGACAGGGTTGGGGGTATCACTGAAGCTTTCTTT.

The CDR3 sequence is CASSLRDRGLNEQFF. The CDR3 coding sequence is TGTGCCAGCAGTCTTCGGGACAGGGGGCTCAATGAGCAGTTCTTC. V usage is TRBV6-6 and J usage is TRBJ2-1, with 12 bases that match TRBD1. V gave up 5 bases and J gave up 6 bases; unmatched junction bases: 5. The CDR3 has 15 amino acids. From germline, CDR1 is MNHNY and CDR2 SVGAGI (reference sequence).

This chain links TRBV6-1 with TRBJ1-3; no reliable D call. The CDR3 sequence is 15 residues long. Trimming removed 7 bases at V and 0 bases at J, with 13 bases between. The germline V gene has CDR1 MNHNS and CDR2 SASEGT. CDR3 sequence (DNA): TGTGCCAGCAAAGAGGTCCTCCACTCTGGAAACACCATATATTTT. Amino acid sequence: CASKEVLHSGNTIYF.

J is TRBJ2-7 and V is TRBV4-1; D call uncertain. Germline loops: CDR1 MGHRA, CDR2 YSYEKL. The CDR3 extends over 15 amino acids. Deletions cut 0 bases from V and 2 bases from J, with 11 bases between. The CDR3 sequence: CASSQDRGVTYEQYF. In nucleotides, the CDR3 is TGCGCCAGCAGCCAAGATCGCGGCGTCACCTACGAGCAGTACTTC.

The rearrangement uses TRBV7-9 and TRBJ2-3; the match to TRBD2 covers 12 bases. The CDR3 is made up of 15 amino acids. Germline CDR1 is SEHNR and CDR2 is FQNEAQ (reference sequence). V lost 3 bases and J lost 6; bases outside the gene matches: 4. The CDR3 region is CASSLLAGGLDTQYF. The CDR3 DNA sequence: TGTGCCAGCAGCTTGCTAGCGGGGGGGCTGGATACGCAGTATTTT.

The rearrangement links TRBV9 to TRBJ2-1; weak D call: TRBD1 (6 bases). Germline V gene lookup returns CDR1 SGDLS and CDR2 YYNGEE. The CDR3 totals 15 residues. The V end was cut by 4 bases, the J end by 5 bases, with 16 bases between. As DNA, the CDR3 is TGTGCCAGCAGCCCCTCCGGCAGGGGACACAATGAGCAGTTCTTC. Residues: CASSPSGRGHNEQFF.

CDR3 in DNA: TGTGCCAGCAGTCCAAGCGGGGCAAGCACAGATACGCAGTATTTT. Its translation is CASSPSGASTDTQYF. This rearrangement joins TRBV9 to TRBJ2-3; 7 nucleotides line up with TRBD2. CDR1 and CDR2 from the germline V gene are SGDLS and YYNGEE. V trimming: 5 bases; J trimming: 0 bases; junction bases outside the gene matches: 6. This CDR3 comprises 15 residues. Together with reference TRBV9 and TRBJ2-3, the CDR3 gives the full variable domain: DSGVTQTPKHLITATGQRVTLRCSPRSGDLSVYWYQQSLDQGLQFLIQYYNGEERAKGNILERFSAQQFPDLHSELNLSSLELGDSALYFCASSPSGASTDTQYFGPGTRLTVL.

Here the CDR3 reads CASSPAGASPLHF. In DNA, the CDR3 is TGTGCCAGTAGTCCGGCAGGGGCTTCACCCCTCCACTTT. The chain recombines TRBV19 with TRBJ1-6, with D possibly being TRBD1 (6 bases). The CDR3 runs to 13 residues. The ends were cut back, 5 bases at V and 9 bases at J, with 11 bases in the middle. CDR1 is LNHDA and CDR2 is SQIVND in the germline V gene (reference sequence).

The rearrangement links TRBV2 to TRBJ2-3; D unresolved. Deletions cut 2 bases from V and 1 base from J, with 10 bases between. The CDR3 has 15 amino acids. CDR1 and CDR2 (germline): SNHLY, FYNNEI. CDR3 in amino acids: CASSEWVGRTDTQYF. For the CDR3, the DNA is TGTGCCAGCAGTGAATGGGTGGGCCGCACAGATACGCAGTATTTT.

This clone was counted a single time. CDR3 in amino acids: CASSETGTGGLYEQYF. The CDR3, as DNA: TGTGCCAGCAGTGAAACGGGGACAGGGGGCCTTTACGAGCAGTACTTC. The J gene is TRBJ2-7, the V gene TRBV6-1; 12 nucleotides line up with TRBD1. J gave up 4 bases and V 2 bases, and 6 bases lay outside the gene matches. The germline gives CDR1 MNHNS, CDR2 SASEGT. The CDR3 loop spans 16 amino acids.

The chain has TRBV21-1 and TRBJ1-2. TRBV21-1 is assigned pseudogene status. This CDR3 has 16 amino acids. The CDR3, as DNA: TGTGCCAGCAGCCTGTCCGGGGTGATAGCTAACTATGGCTACACCTTC. Amino acid sequence: CASSLSGVIANYGYTF.

This chain connects TRBV2 to TRBJ2-7; perhaps TRBD1 as D (5 bases). The V gene's germline CDR1 is SNHLY and CDR2 FYNNEI. V was pared by 7 bases and J by 1 base, with 11 bases between. This CDR3 spans 13 amino acids. The CDR3 protein is CASIIDSSYEQYF. CDR3 bases: TGTGCCAGCATTATAGACAGTTCCTACGAGCAGTACTTC.